These T cell receptor beta chains were read from a single sample in a study of naive and memory T cell subsets. A single record per CDR3 protein comes from TCRdb applying MiXCR to the UMI-ligation and nested PCR reads. The sample contains 18,000 or so distinct CDR3 sequences, about a tenth of which appear only once. Specimen: skin, collected from a tuberculin skin test site. The receptors were sampled from an adult in good health. Both conserved end residues are part of each CDR3. A D gene is named only where the DNA matches it firmly. For some rows the clone size is stated as once, few or many, or as a class when expanded; others skip it.

j_call clone_size v_call d_call cdr3_aa cdr3_nt
TRBJ1-3 few TRBV29-1 NA CSVTSRDGWNTIYF TGCAGCGTAACCTCCCGTGACGGGTGGAACACCATATATTTT
TRBJ1-2 few TRBV20-1 NA CSARDPGKGLYGYTF TGCAGTGCTAGAGATCCGGGGAAGGGGTTGTATGGCTACACCTTC
TRBJ2-5 many TRBV10-3 NA CAISETAPQETQYF TGTGCCATCAGTGAGACAGCCCCCCAAGAGACCCAGTACTTC
TRBJ2-1 many TRBV5-4 NA CASSINQQGSEQFF TGTGCCAGCAGCATTAATCAACAGGGCAGTGAGCAGTTCTTC
TRBJ2-7 medium-sized TRBV10-3 NA CAIGSGALSSYEQYF TGTGCCATCGGGTCGGGGGCGCTTAGTTCCTACGAGCAGTACTTC
TRBJ2-1 NA TRBV7-9 TRBD1 CASSLETRQGRNEQFF TGTGCCAGCAGCTTAGAAACCCGACAGGGGAGGAATGAGCAGTTCTTC
TRBJ2-7 many TRBV11-2 NA CASSFRIEQYF TGTGCCAGCAGCTTCAGAATTGAGCAGTACTTC
TRBJ1-5 few TRBV5-1 NA CASSLEAGHQPQHF TGCGCCAGCAGCTTGGAGGCAGGGCATCAGCCCCAGCATTTT
TRBJ2-1 many TRBV24-1 NA CATSEGSASRELYNEQFF TGTGCCACCAGTGAGGGTTCGGCCTCCCGTGAACTTTACAATGAGCAGTTCTTC
TRBJ2-5 many TRBV20-1 TRBD2 CSARDPPSGAETQYF TGCAGTGCTAGAGATCCCCCTAGCGGAGCAGAGACCCAGTACTTC
TRBJ1-1 many TRBV6-6 NA CASSYPGGLNTEAFF TGTGCCAGCAGTTACCCGGGGGGCTTGAACACTGAAGCTTTCTTT
TRBJ1-4 few TRBV3-1 NA CASSQEYGKLRDEKLFF TGTGCCAGCAGCCAAGAATATGGGAAACTAAGGGATGAAAAACTGTTTTTT
TRBJ2-7 many TRBV30 TRBD2 CAWSVGSLAGVGYEQYF TGTGCCTGGAGTGTCGGAAGCCTAGCGGGAGTAGGCTACGAGCAGTACTTC
TRBJ2-1 few TRBV12-3/TRBV12-4 NA CASSRGQNEQFF TGTGCCAGCAGCCGGGGGCAAAATGAGCAGTTCTTC
TRBJ2-7 many TRBV5-1 NA CASGSADLYEQYF TGCGCCAGCGGCTCAGCGGACCTTTACGAGCAGTACTTC
TRBJ1-5 NA TRBV3-1 NA CASSRGNQPQHF TGTGCCAGCAGCCGGGGCAATCAGCCCCAGCATTTT
TRBJ2-7 many TRBV7-8 NA CASSLGTSGEQYF TGTGCCAGCAGCTTAGGTACTTCGGGCGAGCAGTACTTC
TRBJ1-2 many TRBV4-1 NA CASSQVRGTSHDGYTF TGCGCCAGCAGCCAAGTGCGAGGGACGAGTCACGATGGCTACACCTTC
TRBJ1-5 few TRBV6-2/TRBV6-3 TRBD1 CASSRIGQGYNQPQHF TGTGCCAGCAGCCGGATCGGACAGGGCTATAATCAGCCCCAGCATTTT
TRBJ2-7 medium-sized TRBV7-2 NA CASSLATQGIYEQYF TGTGCCAGCAGCTTAGCTACGCAGGGGATTTACGAGCAGTACTTC
TRBJ2-3 medium-sized TRBV12-3/TRBV12-4 TRBD1 CASRETGKDTHTQYF TGTGCCAGCAGGGAGACAGGGAAAGATACTCATACGCAGTATTTT
TRBJ2-1 few TRBV11-2 TRBD2 CASSLSGSEQFF TGTGCCAGCAGCCTTAGCGGGAGTGAGCAGTTCTTC
TRBJ2-7 medium-sized TRBV6-2/TRBV6-3 TRBD2 CASSYRLAGVYEQYF TGTGCCAGCAGTTACAGACTAGCGGGAGTCTACGAGCAGTACTTC
TRBJ2-1 NA TRBV6-2/TRBV6-3 TRBD1 CASKTGQEHYNEQFF TGTGCCAGCAAGACCGGACAGGAGCACTACAATGAGCAGTTCTTC
TRBJ2-3 NA TRBV5-1 TRBD2 CASSLGTSGRDTQYF TGCGCCAGCAGCTTGGGGACTAGCGGGAGAGATACGCAGTATTTT
TRBJ1-3 NA TRBV28 TRBD1 CASNKRPGQGTGNTIYF TGTGCCAGCAACAAGAGACCCGGACAGGGCACTGGAAACACCATATATTTT
TRBJ2-7 many TRBV7-4 NA CASLGEQADYEQYF TGTGCCAGCCTAGGGGAACAGGCGGACTACGAGCAGTACTTC
TRBJ2-7 NA TRBV6-5 NA CASSYSGHYEQYF TGTGCCAGCAGTTACTCGGGTCACTACGAGCAGTACTTC
TRBJ2-1 medium-sized TRBV7-9 NA CASSLTFRGEQFF TGTGCCAGCAGCCTCACGTTCCGCGGTGAGCAGTTCTTC